This T cell receptor (beta chain) was found in a study of blood T cell repertoires in COVID-19. This CDR3 has 13 residues. Losses at the gene ends were 10 bases for V and 4 bases for J; bases not matched to a gene: 6. In germline, CDR1 is MDHEN, CDR2 SYDVKM. Clones were sequenced by immunoSEQ multiplex PCR, and TCRdb holds only the in-frame ones, with some missing. Here the sample spans more than 90,000 clones, around 79% being singletons. The rearrangement uses TRBV28 and TRBJ1-4, with TRBD1 identical over 7 bases. The specimen was peripheral blood. This TCR was sampled from a woman older than 75 with acute or convalescent COVID-19. CDR3 sequence (DNA): TGTGCCACCCTGACAGGGAATAATGAAAAACTGTTTTTT. It specifies CATLTGNNEKLFF. The variable domain in full, completed from reference TRBV28 and TRBJ1-4, reads DVKVTQSSRYLVKRTGEKVFLECVQDMDHENMFWYRQDPGLGLRLIYFSYDVKMKEKGDIPEGYSVSREKKERFSLILESASTNQTSMYLCATLTGNNEKLFFGSGTQLSVL.